These 19 T cell receptor beta chains were sequenced from one sample in a study of T cell responses to AZD1222 COVID-19 vaccine. Generated by immunoSEQ multiplex PCR, the TCRdb table keeps only in-frame clones and is missing some. The data contain around 95,000 clones, 70% to 90% of them singletons. The source material was peripheral blood, sampled on day 0 of AZD1222 vaccination. Receptor source: an adult in good health.

This clone was found once. This chain uses TRBV4-2 with TRBJ2-2; maybe TRBD2 (5 bases). The germline V and J ends were trimmed by 0 bases and 4 bases, with 21 bases remaining between them. The germline V gene encodes CDR1 LGHNA and CDR2 YNFKEQ. The CDR3 contains 19 residues. For the CDR3, the DNA is TGTGCCAGCAGCCAAGATCGGCTTTTGGACTTGGCTAGCACCGGGGAGCTGTTTTTT. Translation gives CASSQDRLLDLASTGELFF.

V usage is TRBV11-2 and J usage is TRBJ2-7, with D unclear. V gave up 2 bases and J gave up 1 base, with 9 bases separating them. Looked up from germline, CDR1 is SGHAT and CDR2 is FQNNGV. The CDR3 spans 14 residues. CDR3 nucleotides: TGTGCCAGCAGCTTACGGCTAGGATCCTACGAGCAGTACTTC. Protein product: CASSLRLGSYEQYF.

The rearrangement uses TRBV19 and TRBJ1-5; maybe TRBD1 (5 bases). Looked up from germline, CDR1 is LNHDA and CDR2 is SQIVND (reference sequence). Trimming removed 11 bases at V and 0 bases at J, with 20 bases between. The CDR3 spans 16 residues. The CDR3 coding sequence is TGTGCCTCCCGGCGCGGGAGGGGTGATAGCAATCAGCCCCAGCATTTT. Protein: CASRRGRGDSNQPQHF.

V usage is TRBV7-9 and J usage is TRBJ1-5, with D tentatively TRBD1 (6 bases). CDR1 and CDR2 from the germline V gene are SEHNR and FQNEAQ (reference sequence). The CDR3 spans 17 residues. The ends were cut back, 4 bases at V and 2 bases at J, with 18 bases in the middle. CDR3: CASSSPAGGLGNQPQHF. CDR3 bases: TGTGCCAGCAGCTCCCCAGCTGGGGGGCTGGGCAATCAGCCCCAGCATTTT.

This sequence joins TRBV21-1 and TRBJ2-2; TRBD2 is the table's D call, not checked against the DNA. TRBV21-1 is a listed pseudogene. This CDR3 spans 17 amino acids. The CDR3 region has the DNA TGTGCCAGCAGCAAAGCTACTAGCGGCCCGAACACCGGGGAGCTGTTTTTT. It is translated as CASSKATSGPNTGELFF.

This chain connects TRBV11-2 to TRBJ2-1; the D is unclear. The CDR3 is 12 amino acids. V was trimmed by 5 bases and J by 9 bases, leaving 11 bases between them. Germline lookup yields CDR1 SGHAT and CDR2 FQNNGV. The CDR3 coding sequence is TGTGCCAGCAGCCCGACGTGGGGTGAGCAGTTCTTC. Translation gives CASSPTWGEQFF. Combining the CDR3 with reference TRBV11-2 and TRBJ2-1 gives the whole variable domain EAGVAQSPRYKIIEKRQSVAFWCNPISGHATLYWYQQILGQGPKLLIQFQNNGVVDDSQLPKDRFSAERLKGVDSTLKIQPAKLEDSAVYLCASSPTWGEQFFGPGTRLTVL.

This clone has just one count. The rearrangement uses TRBV4-1 and TRBJ2-2; perhaps TRBD2 as D (6 bases). Trimming removed 1 base at V and 1 base at J, with 13 bases between. CDR1 and CDR2 from the germline V gene are MGHRA and YSYEKL. The CDR3 extends over 17 amino acids. The CDR3 region is CASSQVLGTQNTGELFF. In DNA, the CDR3 is TGCGCCAGCAGCCAAGTTCTTGGGACTCAGAACACCGGGGAGCTGTTTTTT.

This chain connects TRBV7-8 to TRBJ2-2; no clear D gene. CDR3 size: 14 residues. From germline, CDR1 is SGHVS and CDR2 FQNEAQ. V shed 7 bases and J shed 1 base, with 10 bases lying between them. CDR3 sequence: CASKRVGNTGELFF. As DNA, the CDR3 is TGTGCCAGCAAGAGAGTAGGGAACACCGGGGAGCTGTTTTTT.

The chain is built from TRBV5-6 and TRBJ2-7; perhaps TRBD1 as D (5 bases). This CDR3 contains 14 residues. Germline V CDR1 and CDR2: SGHDT, YYEEEE. Deletions cut 4 bases from V and 3 bases from J, with 14 bases between. CDR3 loop: CASSAQVRFYEQYF. The CDR3 DNA is TGTGCCAGCAGCGCACAGGTGCGCTTCTACGAGCAGTACTTC.

The chain has TRBV24-1 and TRBJ2-5; 11 bases are shared with TRBD2. The CDR3 spans 17 residues. Unmatched junction bases numbered 9, after V lost 5 bases and J lost 2 bases. Germline-derived CDR1 and CDR2 are KGHDR and SFDVKD. The CDR3 sequence: CATSGGSGRAGQETQYF. CDR3 in DNA: TGTGCCACCAGTGGGGGTAGCGGGAGGGCCGGGCAAGAGACCCAGTACTTC.

V usage is TRBV27 and J usage is TRBJ2-7, with 8 bases fitting TRBD1. CDR1 and CDR2 from the germline V gene are MNHEY and SMNVEV (reference sequence). This CDR3 comprises 15 residues. V dropped 5 bases and J dropped 5; count of bases not matched to a gene: 11. CDR3 loop: CASSHNGQGTDEQYF. CDR3 in DNA: TGTGCCAGCAGTCATAACGGACAGGGTACGGACGAGCAGTACTTC.

The chain links TRBV5-1 to TRBJ1-2; maybe TRBD1 (6 bases). Trimming left V 2 bases short and J 3 bases short, with 8 bases between. The CDR3 consists of 13 residues. Germline V gives CDR1 SGHRS, CDR2 YFSETQ. The chain's CDR3 is CASSFNRDYGYTF. The CDR3 DNA reads as TGCGCCAGCAGCTTTAACAGGGACTATGGCTACACCTTC.

This rearrangement joins TRBV4-2 to TRBJ2-1, with D perhaps matching TRBD2 (6 bases). Germline-derived CDR1 and CDR2 are LGHNA and YNFKEQ. V was pared by 0 bases and J by 2 bases, with 11 bases between. This CDR3 region has 16 residues. CDR3 nucleotide sequence: TGTGCCAGCAGCCAAGAGGGCGGGGAAGCCTACAATGAGCAGTTCTTC. Protein sequence: CASSQEGGEAYNEQFF.

This clone occurred once. The rearrangement uses TRBV18 and TRBJ1-5; D is uncertain. The CDR3 length is 13 residues. V was pared by 5 bases and J by 3 bases, with 8 bases between. The V gene's germline CDR1 is KGHSH and CDR2 LQKENI. The CDR3 DNA reads as TGTGCCAGCTCAGCAGAATCCAATCAGCCCCAGCATTTT. Translation: CASSAESNQPQHF.

The chain uses TRBV10-3 and TRBJ1-1, with 7 bases that match TRBD1. J gave up 4 bases and V 8 bases, and 13 bases lay outside the gene matches. The CDR3 has 15 residues. Germline loops: CDR1 ENHRY, CDR2 SYGVKD. The CDR3 loop reads CAIAEGTGAATEAFF. The CDR3 bases are TGTGCCATCGCAGAAGGAACAGGGGCCGCCACTGAAGCTTTCTTT.

This chain connects TRBV4-1 to TRBJ1-1; D gene ambiguous. Trimming cost V 4 bases and J 1 base, with 4 bases left between them. Looked up from germline, CDR1 is MGHRA and CDR2 is YSYEKL. The CDR3 length is 12 residues. The CDR3 DNA follows: TGCGCCAGCAGCCGTTCGAACACTGAAGCTTTCTTT. This encodes CASSRSNTEAFF.

The chain carries TRBV7-9 and TRBJ1-2; 7 nucleotides line up with TRBD1. Germline V gene lookup returns CDR1 SEHNR and CDR2 FQNEAQ (reference sequence). This CDR3 contains 17 residues. With 4 bases clipped from V and 2 bases from J, the junction kept 13 bases outside the gene matches. The CDR3 here is CASSSPLPGQPNYGYTF. The CDR3 DNA reads as TGTGCCAGCAGCTCCCCGCTTCCGGGACAGCCGAACTATGGCTACACCTTC.

This clone was seen once. V and J are TRBV7-9 and TRBJ2-3; D tentatively reads TRBD1 or TRBD2 (5 bases each). Trimming took off 5 bases at V and 4 bases at J, with 16 bases between the two ends. Per germline, CDR1 SEHNR and CDR2 FQNEAQ (reference sequence). The CDR3 totals 15 residues. The CDR3 spells CASSLGVGVADTQYF. In DNA form, the CDR3 reads TGTGCCAGCAGCCTGGGGGTAGGTGTAGCAGATACGCAGTATTTT. Full variable domain (outside the CDR3, taken from reference TRBV7-9 and TRBJ2-3): DTGVSQNPRHKITKRGQNVTFRCDPISEHNRLYWYRQTLGQGPEFLTYFQNEAQLEKSRLLSDRFSAERPKGSFSTLEIQRTEQGDSAMYLCASSLGVGVADTQYFGPGTRLTVL.

V gene TRBV2 combines with J gene TRBJ1-4; possible D gene TRBD1, 6 bases. Germline V gives CDR1 SNHLY, CDR2 FYNNEI. The CDR3 totals 15 residues. V dropped 5 bases and J dropped 0 bases, with 10 bases sitting between them. The CDR3 nucleotides are TGTGCCAGCAGTAGTGGACAGACAACTAATGAAAAACTGTTTTTT. It encodes CASSSGQTTNEKLFF.